A single TCR beta chain is shown here with its context. V lost 7 bases and J lost 7; bases outside the gene matches: 12. Germline assignment: CDR1 MNHEY and CDR2 SVGEGT. CDR3 length: 14 amino acids. The data stem from a study of blood T cell repertoires in COVID-19. Study in general: The samples span acute and convalescent COVID-19 from the United States, Italy and Spain.

Method: immunoSEQ multiplex PCR; TCRdb's copy keeps in-frame clones and lacks some. This sample yields under 150,000 clones, of which 85% are seen a single time; about 3% belongs to the top ten. The clonotype was recovered from a woman aged 40 to 50 with active or convalescent COVID-19. The rearrangement joins TRBV6-2 or TRBV6-3 to TRBJ1-2, with 7 bases aligning to TRBD1. Sequenced material: peripheral blood. In nucleotides, the CDR3 is TGTGCCAGCACCCCCGCGGGCAGGGGGTCTGGCTACACCTTC. This translates into CASTPAGRGSGYTF.